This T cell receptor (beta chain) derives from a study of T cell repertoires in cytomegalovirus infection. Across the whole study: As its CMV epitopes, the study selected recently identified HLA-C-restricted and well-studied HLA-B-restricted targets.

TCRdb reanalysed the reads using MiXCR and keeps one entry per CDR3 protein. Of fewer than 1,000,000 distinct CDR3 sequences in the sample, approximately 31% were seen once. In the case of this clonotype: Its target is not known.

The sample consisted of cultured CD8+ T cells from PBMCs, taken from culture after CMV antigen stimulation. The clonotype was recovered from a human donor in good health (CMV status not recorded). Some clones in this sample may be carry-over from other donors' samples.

CDR3 nucleotide sequence: TGCGCCAGCAGCTTGGGGTTCAGCCCCGAGCAGTACTTC. Its translation is CASSLGFSPEQYF. The chain employs TRBV5-1 and TRBJ2-7, with D unresolved. From germline, CDR1 is SGHRS and CDR2 YFSETQ. V lost 0 bases, J lost 6 bases, and 10 bases lay in between. There are 13 residues in the CDR3.